A selection of T cell receptor beta chains follows, all from one sample in a study of response to subunit inactivated influenza vaccine. Each CDR3 protein is one row after TCRdb ran MiXCR on the RT-PCR reads. The table includes approximately 520,000 distinct CDR3 sequences, less than 30% detected once. The sample here was CD4+ T cells sorted from PBMCs, taken 4 to 6 days after vaccination. These TCRs come from a man aged 45-65 years who received an inactivated influenza vaccine. The CDR3 runs from the conserved cysteine through the conserved F or W. The listing skips clone size in some rows; elsewhere it reads once, few, many or a size class.

TRBJ2-3 | . | TRBV12-3/TRBV12-4 | CASSFTGHTQYF
TRBJ2-2 | . | TRBV5-1 | CASSLGGVAELFF
TRBJ2-7 | few | TRBV4-3 | CASSQDLGQGYEQYF
TRBJ1-1 | . | TRBV5-1 | CASSSSTGWGAEAFF
TRBJ1-6 | . | TRBV20-1 | CSVTRSGTIYNSPLHF
TRBJ2-3 | . | TRBV5-1 | CASSHGTSGGVTDTQYF
TRBJ2-2 | few | TRBV6-1 | CASRRAGTSLGELFF
TRBJ1-6 | few | TRBV3-1 | CASSPSDRFLVF
TRBJ1-4 | many | TRBV12-3/TRBV12-4 | CASSQRNEKLFF
TRBJ1-2 | few | TRBV5-1 | CASSLPTTGYGYTF
TRBJ2-7 | . | TRBV12-3/TRBV12-4 | CASSSSNRVGSYEQYF
TRBJ2-1 | . | TRBV12-3/TRBV12-4 | CASRPDGSYNEQFF
TRBJ2-2 | . | TRBV5-4 | CASSLGLAGVNTGELFF
TRBJ2-4 | few | TRBV4-1 | CASSQEVSGGVVPYF
TRBJ1-2 | few | TRBV28 | CASRTGTSNYGYTF
TRBJ1-1 | many | TRBV24-1 | CATSGTVNTEAFF
TRBJ1-4 | . | TRBV10-3 | CAISDRQNEKLFF
TRBJ2-7 | few | TRBV9 | CASSVGVEGIYEQYF
TRBJ2-3 | few | TRBV5-1 | CATNLWGHGTDTQYF
TRBJ2-7 | few | TRBV2 | CASSEQGLAGDEQYF
TRBJ2-1 | . | TRBV4-3 | CASSQGLAGRYNEQFF
TRBJ2-1 | . | TRBV20-1 | CSASTGASSYNEQFF
TRBJ1-6 | . | TRBV28 | CASSRALLRGSPLHF
TRBJ2-1 | once | TRBV15 | CATSRDLGLAANEQFF